This entry features one TCR beta chain sequence. CDR3 size: 15 residues. V gave up 5 bases and J gave up 4 bases; unmatched junction bases: 9. Germline values: CDR1 SGHVS, CDR2 FNYEAQ. Clones were read by immunoSEQ multiplex PCR, and TCRdb kept only the in-frame ones, dropping some. The sample contains 58,000 or so clones, about 82% of which appear only once. The sample belongs to a study of PD-L1 blockade in urothelial cancer. About the research overall: Earlier, patients had received 0 to 3 chemotherapy regimens.

The sample consisted of PBMCs, taken around atezolizumab (anti-PD-L1) treatment. This sequence was found in a man aged 45-65 years with urothelial cancer. The chain recombines TRBV7-6 with TRBJ2-7, with 9 positions matching TRBD1. The CDR3 spells CASSLGTGLSYEQYF. The CDR3 region has the DNA TGTGCCAGCAGCCTCGGGACAGGGCTTAGTTACGAGCAGTACTTC. Drawing the rest from reference TRBV7-6 and TRBJ2-7, the complete variable domain is GAGVSQSPRYKVTKRGQDVALRCDPISGHVSLYWYRQALGQGPEFLTYFNYEAQQDKSGLPNDRFSAERPEGSISTLTIQRTEQRDSAMYRCASSLGTGLSYEQYFGPGTRLTVT.